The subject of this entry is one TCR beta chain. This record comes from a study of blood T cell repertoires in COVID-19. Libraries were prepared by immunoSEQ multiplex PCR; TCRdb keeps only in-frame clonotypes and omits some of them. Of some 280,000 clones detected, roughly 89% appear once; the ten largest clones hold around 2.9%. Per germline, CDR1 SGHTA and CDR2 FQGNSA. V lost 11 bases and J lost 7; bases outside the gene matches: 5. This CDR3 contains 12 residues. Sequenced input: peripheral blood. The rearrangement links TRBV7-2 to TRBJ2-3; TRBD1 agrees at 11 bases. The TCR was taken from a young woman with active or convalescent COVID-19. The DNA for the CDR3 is TGTGCCGGTGGACAGGGGGCAAATACGCAGTATTTT. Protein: CAGGQGANTQYF.